The TCR beta chain under discussion was sequenced for a study of radiotherapy plus CTLA-4 blockade in lung cancer. Points from the study as a whole: Per reports, early blood T cell clone dynamics, plus interferon-beta, forecast response most strongly. Once radiotherapy plus ipilimumab had been given, TCR clones derived from tumor expanded in blood.

As regards this clone: Its antigen remains unknown.

Sequencing used immunoSEQ multiplex PCR; TCRdb keeps in-frame clones, though not all of them. Altogether 24,000 or so clones are present, about 76% being singletons, with the ten largest covering roughly 3%. The CDR3 totals 16 residues. V lost 0 bases and J lost 2, with 12 bases in between. Germline V gene sequence: CDR1 SGDLS, CDR2 YYNGEE. This material consisted of peripheral blood, taken from a patient treated with radiotherapy plus ipilimumab. The chain carries TRBV9 and TRBJ2-1; TRBD2 is a possible D gene (6 bases). The receptor comes from a human donor with non-small cell lung cancer whose response to radiotherapy plus ipilimumab could not be evaluated. The CDR3 DNA reads as TGTGCCAGCAGCGTAGCTAGCGTGATGGCCTACAATGAGCAGTTCTTC. Translating gives CASSVASVMAYNEQFF.